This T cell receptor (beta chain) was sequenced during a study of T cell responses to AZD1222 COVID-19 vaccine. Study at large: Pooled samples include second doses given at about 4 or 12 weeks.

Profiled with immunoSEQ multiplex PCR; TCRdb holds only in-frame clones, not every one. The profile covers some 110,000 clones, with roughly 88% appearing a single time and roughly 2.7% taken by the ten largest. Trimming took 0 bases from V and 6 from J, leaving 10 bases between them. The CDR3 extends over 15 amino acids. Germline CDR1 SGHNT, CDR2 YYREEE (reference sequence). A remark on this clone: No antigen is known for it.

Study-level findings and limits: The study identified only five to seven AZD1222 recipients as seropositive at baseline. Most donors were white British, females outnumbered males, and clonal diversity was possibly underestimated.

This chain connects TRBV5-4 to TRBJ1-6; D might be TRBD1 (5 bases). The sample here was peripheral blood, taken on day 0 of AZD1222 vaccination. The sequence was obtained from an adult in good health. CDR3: CASSLAGGLNSPLHF. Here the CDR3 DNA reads TGTGCCAGCAGCTTGGCGGGGGGACTTAATTCACCCCTCCACTTT. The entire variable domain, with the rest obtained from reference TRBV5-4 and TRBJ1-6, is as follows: ETGVTQSPTHLIKTRGQQVTLRCSSQSGHNTVSWYQQALGQGPQFIFQYYREEENGRGNFPPRFSGLQFPNYSSELNVNALELDDSALYLCASSLAGGLNSPLHFGNGTRLTVT.